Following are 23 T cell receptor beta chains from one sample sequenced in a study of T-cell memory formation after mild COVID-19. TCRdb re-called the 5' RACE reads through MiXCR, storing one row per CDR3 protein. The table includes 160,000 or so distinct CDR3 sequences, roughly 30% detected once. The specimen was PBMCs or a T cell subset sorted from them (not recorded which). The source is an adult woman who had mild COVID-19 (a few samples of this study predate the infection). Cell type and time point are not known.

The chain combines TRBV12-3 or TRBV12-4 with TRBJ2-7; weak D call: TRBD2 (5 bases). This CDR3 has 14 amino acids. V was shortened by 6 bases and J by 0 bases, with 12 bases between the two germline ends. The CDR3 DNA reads TGTGCCAGCAGGTCCCAGCGGAGCTCCTACGAGCAGTACTTC. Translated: CASRSQRSSYEQYF.

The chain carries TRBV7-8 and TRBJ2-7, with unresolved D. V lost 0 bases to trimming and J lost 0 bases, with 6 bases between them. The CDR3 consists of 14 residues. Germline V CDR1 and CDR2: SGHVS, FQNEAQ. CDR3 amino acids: CASSLAELSYEQYF. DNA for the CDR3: TGTGCCAGCAGCTTAGCAGAGCTCTCCTACGAGCAGTACTTC.

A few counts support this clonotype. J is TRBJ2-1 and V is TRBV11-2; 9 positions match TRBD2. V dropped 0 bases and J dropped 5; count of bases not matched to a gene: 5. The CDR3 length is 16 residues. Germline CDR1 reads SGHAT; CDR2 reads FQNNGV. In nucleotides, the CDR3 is TGTGCCAGCAGCTTAGAATTAGCGGGGGTAAACAATGAGCAGTTCTTC. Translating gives CASSLELAGVNNEQFF.

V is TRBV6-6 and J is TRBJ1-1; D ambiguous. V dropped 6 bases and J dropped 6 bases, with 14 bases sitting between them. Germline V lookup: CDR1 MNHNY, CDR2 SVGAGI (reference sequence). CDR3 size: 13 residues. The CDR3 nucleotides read TGTGCCAGCAGGCTCGGAGGCTCCGCTGAAGCTTTCTTT. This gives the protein CASRLGGSAEAFF.

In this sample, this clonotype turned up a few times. For the CDR3, the DNA is TGTGCCAGCAGCTTAGTATCAGGGGGAAGGGAGAATGAAAAACTGTTTTTT. Protein product: CASSLVSGGRENEKLFF. The V and J genes are TRBV7-8 and TRBJ1-4; 7 bases fit TRBD1. V shed 1 base, J shed 5 bases, and the junction held 10 bases outside the gene matches. Per germline, CDR1 SGHVS and CDR2 FQNEAQ. The CDR3 contains 17 residues. Complete variable domain (other parts from reference TRBV7-8 and TRBJ1-4): GAGVSQSPRYKVAKRGQDVALRCDPISGHVSLFWYQQALGQGPEFLTYFQNEAQLDKSGLPSDRFFAERPEGSVSTLKIQRTQQEDSAVYLCASSLVSGGRENEKLFFGSGTQLSVL.

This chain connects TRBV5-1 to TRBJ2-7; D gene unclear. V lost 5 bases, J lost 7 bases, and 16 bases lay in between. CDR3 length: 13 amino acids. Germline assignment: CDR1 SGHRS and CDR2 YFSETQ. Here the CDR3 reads CASRGQTRGEQYF. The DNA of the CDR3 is TGCGCCAGCAGGGGCCAGACACGTGGGGAGCAGTACTTC.

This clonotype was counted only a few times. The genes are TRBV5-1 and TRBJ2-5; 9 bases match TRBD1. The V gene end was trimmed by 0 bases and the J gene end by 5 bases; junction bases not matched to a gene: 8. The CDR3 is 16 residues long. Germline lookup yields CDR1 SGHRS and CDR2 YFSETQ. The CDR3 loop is CASSLGRTGDMETQYF. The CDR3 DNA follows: TGCGCCAGCAGCTTGGGGCGGACAGGGGATATGGAGACCCAGTACTTC. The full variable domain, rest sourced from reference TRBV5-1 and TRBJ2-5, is KAGVTQTPRYLIKTRGQQVTLSCSPISGHRSVSWYQQTPGQGLQFLFEYFSETQRNKGNFPGRFSGRQFSNSRSEMNVSTLELGDSALYLCASSLGRTGDMETQYFGPGTRLLVL.

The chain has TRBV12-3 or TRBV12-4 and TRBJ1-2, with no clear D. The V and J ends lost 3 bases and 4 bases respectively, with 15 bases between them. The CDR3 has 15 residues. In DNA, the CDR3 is TGTGCCAGCAGTTTTGGTCCGGGGATCCTCTATGGCTACACCTTC. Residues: CASSFGPGILYGYTF.

This CDR3 is CASSLDEGGTQYF. CDR3 DNA sequence: TGCGCCAGCAGCTTGGATGAGGGGGGGACCCAGTACTTC. This chain uses TRBV5-1 with TRBJ2-5; perhaps D is TRBD1 or TRBD2 (6 bases each). The V end was cut by 0 bases, the J end by 7 bases, with 10 bases between. The CDR3 consists of 13 residues. Germline assignment: CDR1 SGHRS and CDR2 YFSETQ.

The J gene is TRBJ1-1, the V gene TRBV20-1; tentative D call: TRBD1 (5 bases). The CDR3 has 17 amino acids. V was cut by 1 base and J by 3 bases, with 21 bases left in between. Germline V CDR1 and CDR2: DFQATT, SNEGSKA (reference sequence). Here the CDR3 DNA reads TGCAGTGCTAGAGCGTGGGCAGGGAGCGTGGGGGACACTGAAGCTTTCTTT. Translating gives CSARAWAGSVGDTEAFF.

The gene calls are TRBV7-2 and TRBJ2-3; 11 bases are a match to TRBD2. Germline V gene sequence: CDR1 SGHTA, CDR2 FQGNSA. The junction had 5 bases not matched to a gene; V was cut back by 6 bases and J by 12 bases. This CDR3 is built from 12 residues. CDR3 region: CASSPLAGVQYF. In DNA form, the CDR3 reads TGTGCCAGCAGTCCACTAGCGGGAGTTCAGTATTTT. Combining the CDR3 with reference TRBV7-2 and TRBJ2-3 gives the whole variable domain GAGVSQSPSNKVTEKGKDVELRCDPISGHTALYWYRQSLGQGLEFLIYFQGNSAPDKSGLPSDRFSAERTGGSVSTLTIQRTQQEDSAVYLCASSPLAGVQYFGPGTRLTVL.

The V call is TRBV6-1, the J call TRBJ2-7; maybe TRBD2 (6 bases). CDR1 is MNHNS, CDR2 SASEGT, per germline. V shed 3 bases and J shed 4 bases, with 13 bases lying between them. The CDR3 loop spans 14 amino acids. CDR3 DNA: TGTGCCAGCAGTGAGGCGGGACGGGCTTACGAGCAGTACTTC. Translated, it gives CASSEAGRAYEQYF.

CDR3 protein: CSAQQGPGSEQYF. The CDR3 DNA sequence: TGCAGTGCTCAGCAGGGCCCCGGGTCTGAGCAGTACTTC. V is TRBV20-1 and J is TRBJ2-7; D is possibly TRBD1 (5 bases). Trimming left V 5 bases short and J 7 bases short, with 18 bases between. Germline CDR1 is DFQATT and CDR2 is SNEGSKA (reference sequence). This CDR3 is 13 amino acids long.

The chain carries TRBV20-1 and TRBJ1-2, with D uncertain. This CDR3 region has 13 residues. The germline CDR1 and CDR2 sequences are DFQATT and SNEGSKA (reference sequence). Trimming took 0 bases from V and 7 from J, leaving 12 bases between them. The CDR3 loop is CSARDGPGSGYTF. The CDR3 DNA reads TGCAGTGCTAGAGATGGTCCCGGATCTGGCTACACCTTC.

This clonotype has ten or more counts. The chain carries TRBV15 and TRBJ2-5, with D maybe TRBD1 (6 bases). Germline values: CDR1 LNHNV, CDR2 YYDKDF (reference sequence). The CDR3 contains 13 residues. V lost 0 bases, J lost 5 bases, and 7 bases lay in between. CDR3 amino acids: CATSRDRGETQYF. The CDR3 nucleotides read TGTGCCACCAGCAGAGACAGGGGTGAGACCCAGTACTTC. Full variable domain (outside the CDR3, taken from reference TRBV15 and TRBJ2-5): DAMVIQNPRYQVTQFGKPVTLSCSQTLNHNVMYWYQQKSSQAPKLLFHYYDKDFNNEADTPDNFQSRRPNTSFCFLDIRSPGLGDTAMYLCATSRDRGETQYFGPGTRLLVL.

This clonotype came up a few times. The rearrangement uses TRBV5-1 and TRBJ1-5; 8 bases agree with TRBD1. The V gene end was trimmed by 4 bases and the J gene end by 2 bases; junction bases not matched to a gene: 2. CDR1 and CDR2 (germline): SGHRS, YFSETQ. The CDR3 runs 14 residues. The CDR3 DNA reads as TGCGCCAGCAGCGTACAGGGGGGCAATCAGCCCCAGCATTTT. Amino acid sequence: CASSVQGGNQPQHF.

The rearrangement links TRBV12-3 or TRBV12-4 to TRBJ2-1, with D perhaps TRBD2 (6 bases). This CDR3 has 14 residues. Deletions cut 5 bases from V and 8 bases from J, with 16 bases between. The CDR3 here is CASSGGITGDEQFF. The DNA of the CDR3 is TGTGCCAGCAGTGGGGGGATTACTGGCGATGAGCAGTTCTTC.

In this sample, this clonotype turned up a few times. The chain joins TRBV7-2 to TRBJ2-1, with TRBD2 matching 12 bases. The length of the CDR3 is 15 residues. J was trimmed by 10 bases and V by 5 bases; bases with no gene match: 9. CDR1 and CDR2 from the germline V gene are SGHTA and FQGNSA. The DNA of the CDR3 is TGTGCCAGCAGCAGTCTAGCGGGGGGGCGCGGCGAGCAGTTCTTC. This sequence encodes CASSSLAGGRGEQFF. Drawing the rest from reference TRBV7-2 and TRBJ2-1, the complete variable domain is GAGVSQSPSNKVTEKGKDVELRCDPISGHTALYWYRQSLGQGLEFLIYFQGNSAPDKSGLPSDRFSAERTGGSVSTLTIQRTQQEDSAVYLCASSSLAGGRGEQFFGPGTRLTVL.

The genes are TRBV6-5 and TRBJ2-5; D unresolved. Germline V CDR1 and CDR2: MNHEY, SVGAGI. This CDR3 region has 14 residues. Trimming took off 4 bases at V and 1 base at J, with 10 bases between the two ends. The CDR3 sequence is CASSLRTLQETQYF. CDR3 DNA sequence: TGTGCCAGCAGTTTACGAACACTCCAAGAGACCCAGTACTTC.

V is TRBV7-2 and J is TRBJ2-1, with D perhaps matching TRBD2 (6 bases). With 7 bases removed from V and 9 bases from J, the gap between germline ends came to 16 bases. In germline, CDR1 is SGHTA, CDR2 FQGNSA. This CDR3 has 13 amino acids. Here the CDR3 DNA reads TGTGCCAGCACCTCGAACCGGGGAGGTGAGCAGTTCTTC. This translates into CASTSNRGGEQFF.

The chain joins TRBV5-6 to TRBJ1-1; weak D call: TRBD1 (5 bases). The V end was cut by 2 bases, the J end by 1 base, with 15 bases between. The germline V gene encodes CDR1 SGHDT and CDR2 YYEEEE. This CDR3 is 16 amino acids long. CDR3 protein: CASSFVQGLPNTEAFF. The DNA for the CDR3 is TGTGCCAGCAGCTTCGTCCAGGGACTTCCGAACACTGAAGCTTTCTTT.

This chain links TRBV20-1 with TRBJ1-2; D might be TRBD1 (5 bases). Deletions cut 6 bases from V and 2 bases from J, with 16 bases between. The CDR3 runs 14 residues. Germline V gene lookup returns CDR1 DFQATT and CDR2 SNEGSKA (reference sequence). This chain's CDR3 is CSALRDGRNYGYTF. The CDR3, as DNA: TGCAGTGCCCTCCGGGACGGACGCAACTATGGCTACACCTTC.

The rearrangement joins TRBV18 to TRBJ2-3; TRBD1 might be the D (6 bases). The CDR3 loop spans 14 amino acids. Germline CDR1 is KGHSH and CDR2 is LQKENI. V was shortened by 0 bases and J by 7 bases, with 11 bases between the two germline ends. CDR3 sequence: CASSPPTGINTQYF. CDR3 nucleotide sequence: TGTGCCAGCTCACCACCCACAGGGATAAATACGCAGTATTTT.